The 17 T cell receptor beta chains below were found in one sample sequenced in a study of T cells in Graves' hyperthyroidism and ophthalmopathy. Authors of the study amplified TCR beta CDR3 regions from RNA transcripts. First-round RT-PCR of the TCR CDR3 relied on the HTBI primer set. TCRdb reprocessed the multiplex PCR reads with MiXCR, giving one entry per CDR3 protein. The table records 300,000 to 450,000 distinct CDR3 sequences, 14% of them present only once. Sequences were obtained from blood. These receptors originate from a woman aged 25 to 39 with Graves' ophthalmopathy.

The CDR3 sequence: CASSRQGYEQFF. The CDR3 coding sequence is TGTGCCAGCAGCCGACAGGGTTATGAGCAGTTCTTC. The chain has TRBV6-1 and TRBJ2-1; TRBD1 agrees at 7 bases. This CDR3 has 12 residues. From germline, CDR1 is MNHNS and CDR2 SASEGT. J lost 8 bases, V lost 6 bases, and 4 bases had no gene match.

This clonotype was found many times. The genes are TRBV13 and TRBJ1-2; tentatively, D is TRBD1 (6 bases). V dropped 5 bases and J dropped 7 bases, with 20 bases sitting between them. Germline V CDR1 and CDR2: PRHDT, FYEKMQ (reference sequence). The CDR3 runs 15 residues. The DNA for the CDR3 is TGTGCCAGCAGCGAATCAGGGGTCCAGCCTATTGGCTACACCTTC. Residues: CASSESGVQPIGYTF.

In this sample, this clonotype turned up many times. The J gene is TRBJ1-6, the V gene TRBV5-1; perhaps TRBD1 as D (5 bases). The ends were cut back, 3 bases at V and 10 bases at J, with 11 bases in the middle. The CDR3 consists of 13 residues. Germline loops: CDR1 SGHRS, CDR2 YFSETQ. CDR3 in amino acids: CASSSLRDSPLHF. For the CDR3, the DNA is TGCGCCAGCAGCTCCCTCAGGGACTCACCCCTCCACTTT.

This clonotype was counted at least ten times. CDR3 in amino acids: CASSPRPGRGVETQYF. In DNA, the CDR3 is TGTGCCAGCTCACCCCGCCCCGGGCGGGGAGTGGAGACCCAGTACTTC. The rearrangement joins TRBV18 to TRBJ2-5, with D possibly TRBD2 on 6 matching bases. Looked up from germline, CDR1 is KGHSH and CDR2 is LQKENI. The length of the CDR3 is 16 residues. The V gene lost 3 bases and the J gene lost 5 bases, with 19 bases spanning the gap.

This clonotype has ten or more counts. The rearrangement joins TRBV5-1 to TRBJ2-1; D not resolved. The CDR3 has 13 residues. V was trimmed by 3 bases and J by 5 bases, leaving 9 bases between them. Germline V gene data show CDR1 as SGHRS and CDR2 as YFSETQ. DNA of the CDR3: TGCGCCAGCAGCTGGACGGCAGACAATGAGCAGTTCTTC. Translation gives CASSWTADNEQFF.

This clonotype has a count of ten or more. The CDR3 spells CSGRTPNSPLHF. The CDR3 DNA sequence: TGCAGTGGGAGGACACCCAATTCACCCCTCCACTTT. The V call is TRBV20-1, the J call TRBJ1-6, with a weak D call TRBD1 (5 bases). The CDR3 extends over 12 amino acids. V was cut by 7 bases and J by 7 bases, with 11 bases left in between. CDR1 is DFQATT, CDR2 SNEGSKA, per germline (reference sequence).

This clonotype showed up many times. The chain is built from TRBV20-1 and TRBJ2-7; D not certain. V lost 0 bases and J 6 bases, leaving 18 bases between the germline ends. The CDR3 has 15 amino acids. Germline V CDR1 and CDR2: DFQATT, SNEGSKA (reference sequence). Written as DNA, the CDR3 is TGCAGTGCTAGAGAATACACGGGTGCCAGGCGCGAGCAGTACTTC. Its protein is CSAREYTGARREQYF.

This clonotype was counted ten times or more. CDR3 coding DNA: TGTGCCAGCTCACCACCGGCCCGATTGGGCTACAATGAGCAGTTCTTC. Its protein is CASSPPARLGYNEQFF. This chain uses TRBV18 with TRBJ2-1; D remains unclear. V was shortened by 0 bases and J by 3 bases, with 12 bases between the two germline ends. This CDR3 region has 16 residues. Germline lookup yields CDR1 KGHSH and CDR2 LQKENI.

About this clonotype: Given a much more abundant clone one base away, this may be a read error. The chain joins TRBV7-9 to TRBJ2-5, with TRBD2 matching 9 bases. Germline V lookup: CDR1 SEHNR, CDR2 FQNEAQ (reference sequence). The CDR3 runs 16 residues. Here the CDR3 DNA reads TGTGCCAGAAGCTTAGCGGGCGGGGGGGCCCGGGAGACCCAGTACTTC. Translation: CARSLAGGGARETQYF.

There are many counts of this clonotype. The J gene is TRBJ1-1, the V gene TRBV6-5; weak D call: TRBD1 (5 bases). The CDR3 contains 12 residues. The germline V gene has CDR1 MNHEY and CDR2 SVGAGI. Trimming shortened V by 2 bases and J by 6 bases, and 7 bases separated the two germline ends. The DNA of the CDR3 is TGTGCCAGCAGTTACGACAGCCCTGAAGCTTTCTTT. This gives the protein CASSYDSPEAFF.

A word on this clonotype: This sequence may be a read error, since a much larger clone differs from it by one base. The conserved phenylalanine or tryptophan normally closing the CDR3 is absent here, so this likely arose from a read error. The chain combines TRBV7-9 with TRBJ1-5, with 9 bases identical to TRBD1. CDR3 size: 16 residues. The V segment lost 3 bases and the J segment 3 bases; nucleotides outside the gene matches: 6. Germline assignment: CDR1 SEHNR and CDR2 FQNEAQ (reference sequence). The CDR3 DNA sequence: TGTGCCAGCAGCTTGGCTGGGACAGGGATCAATCAGCCCCAGCATCTT. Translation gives CASSLAGTGINQPQHL.

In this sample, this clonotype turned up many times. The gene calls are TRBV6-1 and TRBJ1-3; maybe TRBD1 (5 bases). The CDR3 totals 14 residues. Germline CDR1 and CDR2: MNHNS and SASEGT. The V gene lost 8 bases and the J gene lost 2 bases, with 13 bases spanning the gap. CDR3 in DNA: TGTGCCAGCGCTGTGGGGCCACCTGGAAACACCATATATTTT. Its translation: CASAVGPPGNTIYF.

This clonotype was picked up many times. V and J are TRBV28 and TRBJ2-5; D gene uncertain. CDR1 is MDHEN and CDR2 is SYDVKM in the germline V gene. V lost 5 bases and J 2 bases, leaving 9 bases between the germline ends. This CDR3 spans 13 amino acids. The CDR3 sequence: CASSPPLQETQYF. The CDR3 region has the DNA TGTGCCAGCAGTCCCCCACTGCAAGAGACCCAGTACTTC.

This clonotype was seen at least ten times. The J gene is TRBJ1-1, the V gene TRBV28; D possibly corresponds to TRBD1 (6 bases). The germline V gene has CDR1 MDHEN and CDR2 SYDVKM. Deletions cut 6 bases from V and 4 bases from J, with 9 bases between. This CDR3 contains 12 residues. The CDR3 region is CASSPGVTEAFF. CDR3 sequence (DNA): TGTGCCAGCAGCCCAGGGGTCACTGAAGCTTTCTTT.

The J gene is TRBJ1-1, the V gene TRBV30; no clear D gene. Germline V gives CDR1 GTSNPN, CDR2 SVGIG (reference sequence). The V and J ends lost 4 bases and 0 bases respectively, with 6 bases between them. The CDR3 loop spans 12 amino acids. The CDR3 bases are TGTGCCTGGACAGGAATGAACACTGAAGCTTTCTTT. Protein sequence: CAWTGMNTEAFF.

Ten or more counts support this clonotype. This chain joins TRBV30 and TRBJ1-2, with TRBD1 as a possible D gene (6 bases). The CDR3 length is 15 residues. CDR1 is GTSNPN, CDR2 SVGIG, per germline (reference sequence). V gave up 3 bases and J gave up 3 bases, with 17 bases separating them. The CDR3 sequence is CAWRRSVQGYYGYTF. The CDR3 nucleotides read TGTGCCTGGAGGCGGTCGGTGCAGGGGTACTATGGCTACACCTTC. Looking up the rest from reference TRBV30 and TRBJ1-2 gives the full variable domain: SQTIHQWPATLVQPVGSPLSLECTVEGTSNPNLYWYRQAAGRGLQLLFYSVGIGQISSEVPQNLSASRPQDRQFILSSKKLLLSDSGFYLCAWRRSVQGYYGYTFGSGTRLTVV.

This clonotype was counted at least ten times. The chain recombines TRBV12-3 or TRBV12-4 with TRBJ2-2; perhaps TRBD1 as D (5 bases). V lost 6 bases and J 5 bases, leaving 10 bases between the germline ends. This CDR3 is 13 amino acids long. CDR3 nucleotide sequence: TGTGCCAGCAGCTCGAAGGGGACCGGGGAGCTGTTTTTT. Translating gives CASSSKGTGELFF.